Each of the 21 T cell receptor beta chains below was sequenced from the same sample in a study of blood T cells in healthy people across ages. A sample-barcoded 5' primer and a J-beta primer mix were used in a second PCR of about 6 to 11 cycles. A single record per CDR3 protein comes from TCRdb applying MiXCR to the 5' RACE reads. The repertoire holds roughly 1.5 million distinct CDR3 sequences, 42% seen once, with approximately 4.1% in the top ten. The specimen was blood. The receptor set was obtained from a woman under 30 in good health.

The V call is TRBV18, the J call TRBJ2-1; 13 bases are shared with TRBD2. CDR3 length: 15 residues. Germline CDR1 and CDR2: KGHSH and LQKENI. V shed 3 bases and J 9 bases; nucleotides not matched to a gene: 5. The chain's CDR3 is CASSPGLAGYREQFF. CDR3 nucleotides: TGTGCCAGCTCACCGGGACTAGCGGGATATCGTGAGCAGTTCTTC.

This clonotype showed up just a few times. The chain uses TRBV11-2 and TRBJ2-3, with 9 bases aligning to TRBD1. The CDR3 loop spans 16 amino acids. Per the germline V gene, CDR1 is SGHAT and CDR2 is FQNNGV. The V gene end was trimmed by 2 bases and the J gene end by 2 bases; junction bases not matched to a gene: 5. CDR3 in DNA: TGTGCCAGCAGCTTACAGACAGGGGGAAACACAGATACGCAGTATTTT. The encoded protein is CASSLQTGGNTDTQYF.

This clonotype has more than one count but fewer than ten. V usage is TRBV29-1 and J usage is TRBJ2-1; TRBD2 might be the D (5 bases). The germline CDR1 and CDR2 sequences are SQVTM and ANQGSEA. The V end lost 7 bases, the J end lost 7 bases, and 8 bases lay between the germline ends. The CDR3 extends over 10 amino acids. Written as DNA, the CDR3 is TGCAGCGCCAGGACTAATGAGCAGTTCTTC. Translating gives CSARTNEQFF.

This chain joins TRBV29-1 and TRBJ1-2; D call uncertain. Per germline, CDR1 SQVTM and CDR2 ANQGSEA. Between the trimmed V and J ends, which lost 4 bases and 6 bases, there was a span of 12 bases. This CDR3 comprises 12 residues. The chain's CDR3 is CSVVGNGDGYTF. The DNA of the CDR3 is TGCAGCGTTGTAGGGAACGGGGATGGCTACACCTTC.

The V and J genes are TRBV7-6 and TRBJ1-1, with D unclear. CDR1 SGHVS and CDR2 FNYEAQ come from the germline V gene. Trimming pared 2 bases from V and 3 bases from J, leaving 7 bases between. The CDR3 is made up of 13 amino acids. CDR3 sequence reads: CASSLWMDTEAFF. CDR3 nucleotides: TGTGCCAGCAGCTTATGGATGGACACTGAAGCTTTCTTT.

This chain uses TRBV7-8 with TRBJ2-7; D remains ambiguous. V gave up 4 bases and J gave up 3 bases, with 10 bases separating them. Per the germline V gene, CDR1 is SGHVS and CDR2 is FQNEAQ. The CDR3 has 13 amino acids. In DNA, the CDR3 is TGTGCCAGCAGCTCTTCCGTCCGCTACGAGCAGTACTTC. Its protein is CASSSSVRYEQYF.

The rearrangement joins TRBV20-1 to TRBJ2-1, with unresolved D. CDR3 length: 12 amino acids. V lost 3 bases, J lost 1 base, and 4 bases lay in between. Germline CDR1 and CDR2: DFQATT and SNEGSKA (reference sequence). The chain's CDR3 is CSASVSYNEQFF. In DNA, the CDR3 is TGCAGTGCTAGCGTGTCCTACAATGAGCAGTTCTTC.

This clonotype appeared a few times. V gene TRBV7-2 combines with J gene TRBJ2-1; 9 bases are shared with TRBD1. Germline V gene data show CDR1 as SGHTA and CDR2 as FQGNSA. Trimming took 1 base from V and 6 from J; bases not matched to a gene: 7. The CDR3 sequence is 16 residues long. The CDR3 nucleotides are TGTGCCAGCAGCTTAGATGGGACAGGGAGGGGCAATGAGCAGTTCTTC. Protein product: CASSLDGTGRGNEQFF.

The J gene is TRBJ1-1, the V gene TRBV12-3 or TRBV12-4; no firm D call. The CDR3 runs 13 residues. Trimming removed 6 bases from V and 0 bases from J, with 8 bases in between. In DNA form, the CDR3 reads TGTGCCAGCAGGCCCCCGATGAACACTGAAGCTTTCTTT. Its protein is CASRPPMNTEAFF.

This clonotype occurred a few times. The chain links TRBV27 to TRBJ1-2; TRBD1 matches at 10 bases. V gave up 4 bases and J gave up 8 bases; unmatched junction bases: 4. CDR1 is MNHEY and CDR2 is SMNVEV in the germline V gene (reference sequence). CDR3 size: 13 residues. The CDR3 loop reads CASSYGTGAGYTF. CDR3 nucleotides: TGTGCCAGCAGTTATGGGACAGGGGCAGGCTACACCTTC.

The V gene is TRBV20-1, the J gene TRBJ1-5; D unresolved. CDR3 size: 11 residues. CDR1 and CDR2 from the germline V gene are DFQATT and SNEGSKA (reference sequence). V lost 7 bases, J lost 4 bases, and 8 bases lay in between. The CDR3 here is CSVQVNQPQHF. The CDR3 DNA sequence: TGCAGTGTTCAGGTAAATCAGCCCCAGCATTTT.

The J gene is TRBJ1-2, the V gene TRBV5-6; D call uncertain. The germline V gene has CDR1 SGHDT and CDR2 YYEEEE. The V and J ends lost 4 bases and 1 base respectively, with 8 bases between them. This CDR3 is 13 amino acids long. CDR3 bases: TGTGCCAGCAGCCCAATCTATAACTATGGCTACACCTTC. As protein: CASSPIYNYGYTF.

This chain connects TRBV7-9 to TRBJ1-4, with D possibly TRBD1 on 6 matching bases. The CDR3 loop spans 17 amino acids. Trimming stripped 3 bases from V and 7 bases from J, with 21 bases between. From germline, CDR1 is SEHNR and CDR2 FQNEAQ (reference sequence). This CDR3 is CASSLGTEGTKGEKLFF. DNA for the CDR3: TGTGCCAGCAGCTTGGGCACCGAGGGGACAAAGGGTGAAAAACTGTTTTTT. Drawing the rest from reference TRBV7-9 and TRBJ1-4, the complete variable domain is DTGVSQNPRHKITKRGQNVTFRCDPISEHNRLYWYRQTLGQGPEFLTYFQNEAQLEKSRLLSDRFSAERPKGSFSTLEIQRTEQGDSAMYLCASSLGTEGTKGEKLFFGSGTQLSVL.

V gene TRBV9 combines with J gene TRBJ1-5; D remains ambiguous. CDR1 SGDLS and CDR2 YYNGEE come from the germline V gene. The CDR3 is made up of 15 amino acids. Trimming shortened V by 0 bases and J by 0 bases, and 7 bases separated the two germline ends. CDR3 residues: CASSVAGISNQPQHF. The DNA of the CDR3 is TGTGCCAGCAGCGTAGCAGGAATTAGCAATCAGCCCCAGCATTTT. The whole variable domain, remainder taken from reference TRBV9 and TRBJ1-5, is DSGVTQTPKHLITATGQRVTLRCSPRSGDLSVYWYQQSLDQGLQFLIQYYNGEERAKGNILERFSAQQFPDLHSELNLSSLELGDSALYFCASSVAGISNQPQHFGDGTRLSIL.

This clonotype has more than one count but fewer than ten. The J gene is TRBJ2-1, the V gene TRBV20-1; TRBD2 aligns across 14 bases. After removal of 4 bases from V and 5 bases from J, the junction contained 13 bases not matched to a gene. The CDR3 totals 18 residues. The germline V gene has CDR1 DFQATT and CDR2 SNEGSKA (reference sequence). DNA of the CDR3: TGCAGTGCTACCTCCGGACTAGCGGGAGGCCAGGCCCACAATGAGCAGTTCTTC. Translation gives CSATSGLAGGQAHNEQFF.

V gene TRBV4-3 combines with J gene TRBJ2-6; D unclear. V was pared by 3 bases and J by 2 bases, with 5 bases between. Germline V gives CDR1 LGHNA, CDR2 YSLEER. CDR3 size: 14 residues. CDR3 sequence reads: CASSHSTGANVLTF. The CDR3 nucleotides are TGCGCCAGCAGCCACAGTACTGGGGCCAACGTCCTGACTTTC.

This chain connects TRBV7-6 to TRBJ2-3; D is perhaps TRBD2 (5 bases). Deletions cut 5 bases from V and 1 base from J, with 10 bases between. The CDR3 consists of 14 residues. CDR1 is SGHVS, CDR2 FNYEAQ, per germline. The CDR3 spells CASSGEIRTDTQYF. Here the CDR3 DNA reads TGTGCCAGCAGCGGGGAGATCCGCACAGATACGCAGTATTTT.

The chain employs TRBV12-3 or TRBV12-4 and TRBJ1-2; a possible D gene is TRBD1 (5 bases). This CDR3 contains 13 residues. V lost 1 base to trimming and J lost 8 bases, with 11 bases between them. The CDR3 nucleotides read TGTGCCAGCAGTTTAGACATCGGGGACGGCTACACCTTC. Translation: CASSLDIGDGYTF.

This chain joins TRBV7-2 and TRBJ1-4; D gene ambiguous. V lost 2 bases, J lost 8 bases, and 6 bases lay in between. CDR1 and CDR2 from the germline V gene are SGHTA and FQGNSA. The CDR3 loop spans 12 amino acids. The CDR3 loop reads CASSLTSEKLFF. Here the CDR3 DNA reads TGTGCCAGCAGCTTAACGTCGGAAAAACTGTTTTTT.

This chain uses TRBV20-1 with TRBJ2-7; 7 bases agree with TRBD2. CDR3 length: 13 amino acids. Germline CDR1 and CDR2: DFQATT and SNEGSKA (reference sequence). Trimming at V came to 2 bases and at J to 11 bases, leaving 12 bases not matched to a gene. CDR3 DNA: TGCAGTGCTAGACGCGGGAGTGTACATGAAAAGTACTTC. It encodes CSARRGSVHEKYF.

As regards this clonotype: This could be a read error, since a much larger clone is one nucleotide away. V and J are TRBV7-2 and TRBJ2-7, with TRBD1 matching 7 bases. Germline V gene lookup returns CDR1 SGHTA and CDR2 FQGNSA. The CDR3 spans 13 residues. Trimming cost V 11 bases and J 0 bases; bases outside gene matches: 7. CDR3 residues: CAARGWGSYEQYF. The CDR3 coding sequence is TGTGCCGCCAGGGGGTGGGGCTCCTACGAGCAGTACTTC.